A single sample gave rise to the 21 T cell receptor beta chains below, sequenced in a study of regulatory T cells in long-lasting Graves disease. Libraries of TCR beta came from iRepertoire HTBI primers plus Arm-PCR of CDR3 regions. TCRdb called the multiplex PCR reads again in MiXCR, with one record for every CDR3 protein. Of 680,000 or so distinct CDR3 sequences in the sample, about 16% were seen once. The time point was: newly diagnosed GD, antithyroid drugs for less than 3 months. From RNA extracted from PBMCs, the TCR library was made. The same data also went into a second study, on T cells in Graves' hyperthyroidism and ophthalmopathy.

The sequenced sample was peripheral blood mononuclear cells (PBMCs), obtained at new diagnosis, from a patient treated with antithyroid drugs. Receptor source: a woman in her 30s with Graves disease.

A few counts support this clonotype. V usage is TRBV3-1 and J usage is TRBJ2-3, with D tentatively TRBD1 or TRBD2 (5 bases each). This CDR3 has 17 amino acids. The germline V and J ends were trimmed by 1 base and 3 bases, with 17 bases remaining between them. Per germline, CDR1 LGHDT and CDR2 YNNKEL (reference sequence). DNA of the CDR3: TGTGCCAGCAGCCAAGCCCCCCCGGGACGGCGGACAGATACGCAGTATTTT. Its protein is CASSQAPPGRRTDTQYF.

This clonotype was found many times. V usage is TRBV18 and J usage is TRBJ1-1; D is undetermined. The germline V and J ends were trimmed by 3 bases and 7 bases, with 12 bases remaining between them. CDR3 length equals 13 residues. Per the germline V gene, CDR1 is KGHSH and CDR2 is LQKENI. The CDR3 coding sequence is TGTGCCAGCTCACCTATACTTCAAGGTGAAGCTTTCTTT. It specifies CASSPILQGEAFF.

The V call is TRBV7-3, the J call TRBJ2-2; 11 bases fit TRBD2. Per the germline V gene, CDR1 is SGHTA and CDR2 is FQGTGA. CDR3 size: 18 residues. Germline trimming cut 5 bases from V and 5 bases from J; bases unmatched to any gene: 13. CDR3 in DNA: TGTGCCAGCAGCCCAAGGCCGCTAGCGGGAGGTTTAACCGGGGAGCTGTTTTTT. Its translation is CASSPRPLAGGLTGELFF.

The sample holds a few counts of this clonotype. The chain links TRBV5-1 to TRBJ2-3, with 10 bases lining up with TRBD1. V lost 8 bases and J lost 6; bases outside the gene matches: 0. Germline assignment: CDR1 SGHRS and CDR2 YFSETQ. This CDR3 has 11 amino acids. CDR3 sequence (DNA): TGCGCCAGGGGACAGGGGGATACGCAGTATTTT. Residues: CARGQGDTQYF.

V gene TRBV13 combines with J gene TRBJ2-1; D remains ambiguous. Germline CDR1 PRHDT, CDR2 FYEKMQ (reference sequence). V lost 3 bases to trimming and J lost 0 bases, with 15 bases between them. The CDR3 contains 17 residues. CDR3 nucleotides: TGTGCCAGCAGCTTTCCCTCGGGTCAGAGCTCCTACAATGAGCAGTTCTTC. Protein: CASSFPSGQSSYNEQFF.

A note on this clonotype: A much larger clone differs by one base, so this may be a read error. This sequence joins TRBV13 and TRBJ2-1; TRBD1 matches at 9 bases. The CDR3 is 16 amino acids. Trimming cost V 0 bases and J 6 bases; bases outside gene matches: 6. The germline gives CDR1 PRHDT, CDR2 FYEKMQ (reference sequence). The CDR3: CASSLGRQGGCNEQFF. CDR3 in DNA: TGTGCCAGCAGCTTAGGCAGACAGGGGGGTTGCAATGAGCAGTTCTTC.

This clonotype was observed a handful of times. This chain links TRBV11-2 with TRBJ1-6; no reliable D call. Germline lookup yields CDR1 SGHAT and CDR2 FQNNGV. This CDR3 region has 15 residues. V was shortened by 4 bases and J by 1 base, with 8 bases between the two germline ends. CDR3 nucleotide sequence: TGTGCCAGCAGCTCATCGAGGTCCTATAATTCACCCCTCCACTTT. Protein product: CASSSSRSYNSPLHF.

The chain uses TRBV18 and TRBJ2-7; 8 positions match TRBD2. Trimming took 4 bases from V and 6 from J; bases not matched to a gene: 14. Looked up from germline, CDR1 is KGHSH and CDR2 is LQKENI. The CDR3 totals 16 residues. The CDR3 DNA follows: TGTGCCAGCTCACAGAAGATCGGGACTAGTGTCTCCGAGCAGTACTTC. Translating it yields CASSQKIGTSVSEQYF.

On this clonotype: The junction does not match germline at one end; this may be a read error. V is TRBV20-1 and J is TRBJ2-7; 7 positions agree with TRBD2. In germline, CDR1 is DFQATT, CDR2 SNEGSKA (reference sequence). This CDR3 region has 14 residues. The CDR3 here is CSATSGASSCEQYF. DNA for the CDR3: TGCAGTGCGACCAGCGGGGCCAGCTCCTGCGAGCAGTACTTC.

V usage is TRBV12-3 or TRBV12-4 and J usage is TRBJ1-2, with D tentatively TRBD1 (5 bases). This CDR3 spans 13 amino acids. V was shortened by 3 bases and J by 8 bases, with 13 bases between the two germline ends. The CDR3 DNA is TGTGCCAGCAGTTTTCCCGGGGCCCACGGCTACACCTTC. It codes for CASSFPGAHGYTF.

A word on this clonotype: Given a much more abundant clone one base away, this may be a read error. J is TRBJ1-2 and V is TRBV25-1; D gene unclear. Per the germline V gene, CDR1 is MGHDK and CDR2 is SYGVNS. The CDR3 covers 12 residues. The CDR3 here is CASNSAGSGHTF. The CDR3 DNA is TGTGCCAGCAATAGCGCTGGGAGTGGCCACACCTTC.

This clonotype was seen repeatedly, ten times or more. The rearrangement uses TRBV28 and TRBJ2-7, with 8 bases matching TRBD1. Germline-derived CDR1 and CDR2 are MDHEN and SYDVKM. This CDR3 has 15 residues. The junction had 11 bases not matched to a gene; V was cut back by 5 bases and J by 5 bases. As DNA, the CDR3 is TGTGCCAGCAGTCCAGGGGGCGCATCTACGCACGAGCAGTACTTC. It is translated as CASSPGGASTHEQYF.

In this sample, this clonotype turned up many times. The V gene is TRBV12-3 or TRBV12-4, the J gene TRBJ2-7, with a possible D match to TRBD2 (6 bases). The CDR3 covers 15 residues. V was pared by 6 bases and J by 1 base, with 16 bases between. The CDR3 DNA reads as TGTGCCAGCAGCCCTCATCTAGCGCCTTCCTACGAGCAGTACTTC. Translation: CASSPHLAPSYEQYF.

In its sample, this clonotype was seen many times. The chain is built from TRBV2 and TRBJ2-2, with D possibly matching TRBD2 (6 bases). CDR3 size: 15 residues. Between the trimmed V and J ends, which lost 3 bases and 4 bases, there was a span of 12 bases. Germline V lookup: CDR1 SNHLY, CDR2 FYNNEI. CDR3 region: CASSEGLEGTGELFF. Written as DNA, the CDR3 is TGTGCCAGCAGTGAGGGATTGGAGGGCACCGGGGAGCTGTTTTTT.

The rearrangement uses TRBV30 and TRBJ1-1; unclear D gene. The V gene's germline CDR1 is GTSNPN and CDR2 SVGIG (reference sequence). This CDR3 is built from 12 residues. V dropped 0 bases and J dropped 2 bases, with 4 bases sitting between them. The CDR3: CAWSVANTEAFF. The CDR3 DNA sequence: TGTGCCTGGAGTGTGGCTAACACTGAAGCTTTCTTT.

This clonotype has a count of ten or more. At one boundary the junction diverges from the germline segment, which might be a read error. The chain has TRBV15 and TRBJ1-3; D perhaps matches TRBD1 (5 bases). Germline-derived CDR1 and CDR2 are LNHNV and YYDKDF (reference sequence). This CDR3 has 14 residues. CDR3 nucleotide sequence: TGTGCCACCAGCAGAGCAGGGCTCGGGAACACCATGTATTTT. It encodes CATSRAGLGNTMYF.

This clonotype was counted only a few times. The chain recombines TRBV20-1 with TRBJ1-6; 9 bases fit TRBD1. The CDR3 contains 15 residues. Germline V gene data show CDR1 as DFQATT and CDR2 as SNEGSKA (reference sequence). Trimming removed 5 bases from V and 7 bases from J; junction bases left unmatched: 9. The DNA of the CDR3 is TGCAGTGCTCACCGCCGGACAGGGGCCAATTCACCCCTCCACTTT. Amino acids: CSAHRRTGANSPLHF.

This rearrangement joins TRBV28 to TRBJ1-4, with TRBD1 as a possible D gene (5 bases). CDR3 size: 15 residues. CDR1 and CDR2 (germline): MDHEN, SYDVKM. Trimming stripped 4 bases from V and 3 bases from J, with 12 bases between. The CDR3: CASSYGGTANEKLFF. DNA for the CDR3: TGTGCCAGCAGTTATGGGGGGACGGCTAATGAAAAACTGTTTTTT.

There are many counts of this clonotype. This chain joins TRBV29-1 and TRBJ2-5, with 9 bases identical to TRBD1. Germline CDR1 reads SQVTM; CDR2 reads ANQGSEA. The V segment lost 1 base and the J segment 4 bases; nucleotides outside the gene matches: 13. The CDR3 loop spans 17 amino acids. The CDR3 here is CSVEGYGATGGLETQYF. CDR3 nucleotides: TGCAGCGTTGAAGGTTATGGGGCGACAGGGGGGCTAGAGACCCAGTACTTC.

This clonotype was counted many times. The chain employs TRBV2 and TRBJ2-1; 9 bases line up with TRBD1. The CDR3 has 18 amino acids. Germline CDR1 reads SNHLY; CDR2 reads FYNNEI. This CDR3 reads CGQGRDRVSVGSKHEQFF. Written as DNA, the CDR3 is TGTGGCCAGGGAAGGGACAGGGTTTCTGTCGGGAGTAAACATGAGCAGTTCTTC.

The chain is built from TRBV3-1 and TRBJ2-3, with TRBD2 as a possible D gene (6 bases). Trimming left V 1 base short and J 2 bases short, with 10 bases between. The germline gives CDR1 LGHDT, CDR2 YNNKEL (reference sequence). The CDR3 is 15 residues long. The CDR3 loop reads CASSQAAGYTDTQYF. CDR3 in DNA: TGTGCCAGCAGCCAAGCGGCGGGATACACAGATACGCAGTATTTT.